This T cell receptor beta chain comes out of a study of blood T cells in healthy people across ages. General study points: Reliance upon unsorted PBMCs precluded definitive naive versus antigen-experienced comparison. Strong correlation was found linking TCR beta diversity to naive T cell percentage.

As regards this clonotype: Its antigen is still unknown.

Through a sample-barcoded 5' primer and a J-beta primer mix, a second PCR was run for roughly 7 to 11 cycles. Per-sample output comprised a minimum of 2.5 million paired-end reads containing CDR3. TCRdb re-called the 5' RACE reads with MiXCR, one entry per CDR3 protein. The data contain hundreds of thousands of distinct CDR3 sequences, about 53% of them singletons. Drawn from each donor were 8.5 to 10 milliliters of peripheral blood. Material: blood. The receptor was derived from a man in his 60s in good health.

This chain's CDR3 is CSARVSNAVSTDTQYF. CDR3 DNA sequence: TGCAGTGCTAGAGTGTCGAATGCCGTGAGTACAGATACGCAGTATTTT. This chain connects TRBV20-1 to TRBJ2-3; D gene ambiguous. Germline V CDR1 and CDR2: DFQATT, SNEGSKA (reference sequence). Trimming took 1 base from V and 3 from J, leaving 17 bases between them. This CDR3 is built from 16 residues.